A single sample is the source of the 14 T cell receptor beta chains below, sequenced in a study of Ad26.COV2.S vaccination and SARS-CoV-2 variants. This table comes from immunoSEQ multiplex PCR, and its TCRdb copy is limited to in-frame clones, with some not included. The sample holds roughly 300,000 clones, about 88% seen once. The treatment: about 20 received Ad26.COV2.S at low or high dose, single or two shots; about 5 received placebo; per-sample allocation not given. On day 63 after the first injection, vaccine and placebo recipients gave samples. The sample here was peripheral blood, taken in a trial of Ad26.COV2.S vaccine versus placebo. The receptor source for this set is a person aged 18-65 years who received the Ad26.COV2.S COVID-19 vaccine or a placebo.

This clone was picked up a small number of times. This chain links TRBV11-3 with TRBJ2-3; 8 bases line up with TRBD2. This CDR3 comprises 14 residues. The germline V gene has CDR1 SGHNT and CDR2 YENEEA. With V trimmed by 5 bases and J by 0 bases, 1 base remained unmatched. CDR3 DNA sequence: TGTGCCAGCAGCACTAGCGGAAGCACAGATACGCAGTATTTT. Its translation is CASSTSGSTDTQYF.

This chain joins TRBV7-2 and TRBJ2-2; no definite D call. Germline lookup yields CDR1 SGHTA and CDR2 FQGNSA. The CDR3 covers 14 residues. Trimming pared 3 bases from V and 3 bases from J, leaving 8 bases between. CDR3: CASSFDRYTGELFF. DNA of the CDR3: TGTGCCAGCAGCTTTGACCGTTACACCGGGGAGCTGTTTTTT. Based on the CDR3 plus reference TRBV7-2 and TRBJ2-2, the full variable domain is GAGVSQSPSNKVTEKGKDVELRCDPISGHTALYWYRQSLGQGLEFLIYFQGNSAPDKSGLPSDRFSAERTGGSVSTLTIQRTQQEDSAVYLCASSFDRYTGELFFGEGSRLTVL.

J is TRBJ2-5 and V is TRBV10-3; no firm D call. Trimming stripped 6 bases from V and 3 bases from J, with 8 bases between. Germline CDR1 ENHRY, CDR2 SYGVKD. The CDR3 extends over 12 amino acids. Here the CDR3 reads CAISTAEETQYF. The CDR3 DNA sequence: TGTGCCATCAGCACCGCGGAAGAGACCCAGTACTTC.

The V call is TRBV5-6, the J call TRBJ2-2; no reliable D call. The CDR3 length is 13 residues. Per germline, CDR1 SGHDT and CDR2 YYEEEE. Trimming took off 4 bases at V and 4 bases at J, with 8 bases between the two ends. In DNA, the CDR3 is TGTGCCAGCAGCGCTATTATCACCGGGGAGCTGTTTTTT. Amino acid sequence: CASSAIITGELFF.

The gene calls are TRBV30 and TRBJ1-5; the match to TRBD1 covers 8 bases. From germline, CDR1 is GTSNPN and CDR2 SVGIG (reference sequence). The CDR3 totals 13 residues. V trimming: 3 bases; J trimming: 4 bases; junction bases outside the gene matches: 2. The DNA of the CDR3 is TGTGCCTGGAGCCGGGACAGGAATCAGCCCCAGCATTTT. Translated: CAWSRDRNQPQHF.

The genes are TRBV10-3 and TRBJ2-1; D possibly corresponds to TRBD2 (6 bases). Germline V gene data show CDR1 as ENHRY and CDR2 as SYGVKD. Trimming removed 7 bases from V and 10 bases from J, with 20 bases in between. This CDR3 comprises 14 residues. In nucleotides, the CDR3 is TGTGCCATCATGCGGGACGTAGAGACCAACGAGCAGTTCTTC. This gives the protein CAIMRDVETNEQFF.

The CDR3 reads CASTPLSGTRGPNNEQFF. The CDR3 nucleotides are TGTGCCAGCACCCCGTTATCGGGGACTAGAGGCCCCAACAATGAGCAGTTCTTC. This chain links TRBV7-9 with TRBJ2-1, with 8 bases fitting TRBD2. Germline V gene lookup returns CDR1 SEHNR and CDR2 FQNEAQ (reference sequence). V trimming: 7 bases; J trimming: 5 bases; junction bases outside the gene matches: 19. This CDR3 contains 18 residues.

V and J are TRBV7-2 and TRBJ2-4, with 8 bases lining up with TRBD1. J lost 1 base, V lost 1 base, and 9 bases had no gene match. Germline CDR1 SGHTA, CDR2 FQGNSA. The CDR3 contains 18 residues. Here the CDR3 reads CASSLVPAGGMAKNIQYF. DNA of the CDR3: TGTGCCAGCAGCTTAGTTCCGGCAGGGGGCATGGCCAAAAACATTCAGTACTTC. The full variable domain, completed using reference TRBV7-2 and TRBJ2-4, is GAGVSQSPSNKVTEKGKDVELRCDPISGHTALYWYRQSLGQGLEFLIYFQGNSAPDKSGLPSDRFSAERTGGSVSTLTIQRTQQEDSAVYLCASSLVPAGGMAKNIQYFGAGTRLSVL.

This chain joins TRBV21-1 and TRBJ1-3. TRBV21-1 is noted as a pseudogene. The CDR3 has 20 residues. The DNA for the CDR3 is TGTGCCAGCAGCCATTTCCAATCCGGGACGCTCCTTAGCTCTGGAAACACCATATATTTT. This encodes CASSHFQSGTLLSSGNTIYF.

The chain has TRBV7-9 and TRBJ1-2; TRBD1 agrees at 9 bases. The germline V gene has CDR1 SEHNR and CDR2 FQNEAQ (reference sequence). CDR3 length: 14 amino acids. After removal of 1 base from V and 6 bases from J, the junction contained 3 bases not matched to a gene. The CDR3 region is CASSLGTGAHGYTF. The CDR3 DNA reads TGTGCCAGCAGCTTAGGGACAGGGGCCCATGGCTACACCTTC.

V gene TRBV3-1 (or the pseudogene TRBV3-2) combines with J gene TRBJ2-7, with a weak D call TRBD2 (5 bases). The germline gives CDR1 LGHDT, CDR2 YNNKEL (reference sequence). Trimming left V 4 bases short and J 6 bases short, with 10 bases between. This CDR3 contains 12 residues. DNA for the CDR3: TGTGCCAGCAGCCCCCGGGGTGTCGAGCAGTACTTC. Translated, it gives CASSPRGVEQYF.

Concerning this clone itself: At the DNA level, this CDR3 is encoded by other sequences in the same sample as well. This rearrangement joins TRBV30 to TRBJ1-5; D gene ambiguous. The length of the CDR3 is 13 residues. Germline assignment: CDR1 GTSNPN and CDR2 SVGIG (reference sequence). Trimming took off 0 bases at V and 6 bases at J, with 9 bases between the two ends. The CDR3 DNA reads TGTGCCTGGAGTGTACGGGGTGGTCAGCCCCAGCATTTT. Its protein product is CAWSVRGGQPQHF.

The chain joins TRBV30 to TRBJ1-3; no firm D call. Germline V CDR1 and CDR2: GTSNPN, SVGIG (reference sequence). Trimming took off 5 bases at V and 0 bases at J, with 8 bases between the two ends. The CDR3 covers 13 residues. CDR3 in DNA: TGTGCCTGGGCCGAGTCCTCTGGAAACACCATATATTTT. Its protein product is CAWAESSGNTIYF.

This clone was detected only a few times. The gene calls are TRBV6-2 or TRBV6-3 and TRBJ2-2; D is undetermined. The CDR3 runs 14 residues. With 0 bases removed from V and 3 bases from J, the gap between germline ends came to 5 bases. The V gene's germline CDR1 is MNHEY and CDR2 SVGEGT. The CDR3 nucleotides read TGTGCCAGCAGTTACTCGGCAGACACCGGGGAGCTGTTTTTT. This encodes CASSYSADTGELFF.